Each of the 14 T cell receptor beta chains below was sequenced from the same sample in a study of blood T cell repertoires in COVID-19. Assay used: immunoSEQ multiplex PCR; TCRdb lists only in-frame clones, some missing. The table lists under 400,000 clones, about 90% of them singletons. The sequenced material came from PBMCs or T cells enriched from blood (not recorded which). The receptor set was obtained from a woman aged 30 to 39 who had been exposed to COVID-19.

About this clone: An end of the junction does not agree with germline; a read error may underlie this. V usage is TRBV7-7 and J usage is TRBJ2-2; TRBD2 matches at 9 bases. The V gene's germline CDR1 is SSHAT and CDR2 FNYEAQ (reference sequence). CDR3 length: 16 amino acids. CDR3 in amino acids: CASSLLAGVGTGELFF. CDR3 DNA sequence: TGTGCTAGCAGCTTATTAGCGGGAGTGGGCACCGGGGAGCTGTTTTTT.

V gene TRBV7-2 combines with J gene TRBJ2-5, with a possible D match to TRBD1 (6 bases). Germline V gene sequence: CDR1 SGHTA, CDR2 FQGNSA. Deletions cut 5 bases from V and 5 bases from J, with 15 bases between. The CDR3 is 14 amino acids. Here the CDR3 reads CASSPQGFTETQYF. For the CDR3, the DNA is TGTGCCAGCAGCCCACAGGGATTCACGGAGACCCAGTACTTC.

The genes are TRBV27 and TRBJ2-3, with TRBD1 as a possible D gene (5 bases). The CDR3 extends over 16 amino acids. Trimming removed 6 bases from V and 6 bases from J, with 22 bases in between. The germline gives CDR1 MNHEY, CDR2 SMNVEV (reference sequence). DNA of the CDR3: TGTGCCAGCAGCTATGGGGCTCTTTCTCGTTCTGATACGCAGTATTTT. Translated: CASSYGALSRSDTQYF.

CDR3 residues: CASSPSRSGLAKNIQYF. CDR3 bases: TGTGCCAGCAGTCCCTCGAGAAGCGGTCTAGCCAAAAACATTCAGTACTTC. The rearrangement joins TRBV28 to TRBJ2-4; D possibly corresponds to TRBD2 (5 bases). Trimming removed 5 bases at V and 0 bases at J, with 17 bases between. This CDR3 has 17 residues. From germline, CDR1 is MDHEN and CDR2 SYDVKM.

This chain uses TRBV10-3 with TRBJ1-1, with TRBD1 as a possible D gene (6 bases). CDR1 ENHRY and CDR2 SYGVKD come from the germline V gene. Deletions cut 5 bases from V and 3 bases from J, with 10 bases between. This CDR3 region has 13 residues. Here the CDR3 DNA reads TGTGCCATCAGTCCGGACAGCGACACTGAAGCTTTCTTT. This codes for CAISPDSDTEAFF.

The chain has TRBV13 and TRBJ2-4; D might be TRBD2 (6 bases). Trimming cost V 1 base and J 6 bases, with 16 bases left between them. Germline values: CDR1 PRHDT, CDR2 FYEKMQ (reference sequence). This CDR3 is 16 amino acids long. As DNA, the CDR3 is TGTGCCAGCAGCTTAGCCCTGGGGGGTTCCGGAAACATTCAGTACTTC. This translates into CASSLALGGSGNIQYF. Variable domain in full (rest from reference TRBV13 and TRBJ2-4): AAGVIQSPRHLIKEKRETATLKCYPIPRHDTVYWYQQGPGQDPQFLISFYEKMQSDKGSIPDRFSAQQFSDYHSELNMSSLELGDSALYFCASSLALGGSGNIQYFGAGTRLSVL.

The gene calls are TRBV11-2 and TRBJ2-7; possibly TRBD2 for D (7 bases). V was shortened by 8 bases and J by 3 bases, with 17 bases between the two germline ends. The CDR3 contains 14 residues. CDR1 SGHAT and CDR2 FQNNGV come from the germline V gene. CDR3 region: CASRVGGTIYEQYF. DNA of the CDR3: TGTGCCAGCCGGGTCGGGGGGACAATCTACGAGCAGTACTTC. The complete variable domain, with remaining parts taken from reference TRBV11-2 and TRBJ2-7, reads EAGVAQSPRYKIIEKRQSVAFWCNPISGHATLYWYQQILGQGPKLLIQFQNNGVVDDSQLPKDRFSAERLKGVDSTLKIQPAKLEDSAVYLCASRVGGTIYEQYFGPGTRLTVT.

CDR3 DNA sequence: TGCGCCAGCAGCGAAGGTCTAGCGGGATTCACCGGGGAGCTGTTTTTT. It is translated as CASSEGLAGFTGELFF. The chain couples TRBV5-1 to TRBJ2-2, with 9 bases lining up with TRBD2. V dropped 4 bases and J dropped 4; count of bases not matched to a gene: 8. Germline assignment: CDR1 SGHRS and CDR2 YFSETQ. The CDR3 extends over 16 amino acids.

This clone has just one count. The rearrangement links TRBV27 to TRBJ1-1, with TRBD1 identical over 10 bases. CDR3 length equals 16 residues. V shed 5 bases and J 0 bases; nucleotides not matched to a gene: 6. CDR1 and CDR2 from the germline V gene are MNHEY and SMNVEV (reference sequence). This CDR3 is CASSPGTGAMNTEAFF. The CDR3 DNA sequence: TGTGCCAGCAGTCCCGGGACAGGGGCCATGAACACTGAAGCTTTCTTT.

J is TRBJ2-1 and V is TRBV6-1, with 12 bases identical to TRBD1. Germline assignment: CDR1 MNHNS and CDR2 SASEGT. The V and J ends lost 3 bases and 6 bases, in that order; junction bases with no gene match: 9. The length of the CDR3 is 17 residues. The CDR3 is CASSDRDRGLGSNEQFF. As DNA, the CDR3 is TGTGCCAGCAGTGACCGGGACAGGGGGCTCGGGAGCAATGAGCAGTTCTTC.

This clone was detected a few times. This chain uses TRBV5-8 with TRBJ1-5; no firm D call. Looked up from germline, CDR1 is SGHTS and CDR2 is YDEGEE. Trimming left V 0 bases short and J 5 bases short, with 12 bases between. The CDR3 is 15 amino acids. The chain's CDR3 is CASSLEYSFYQPQHF. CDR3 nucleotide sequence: TGTGCCAGCAGCTTGGAATACAGCTTCTATCAGCCCCAGCATTTT.

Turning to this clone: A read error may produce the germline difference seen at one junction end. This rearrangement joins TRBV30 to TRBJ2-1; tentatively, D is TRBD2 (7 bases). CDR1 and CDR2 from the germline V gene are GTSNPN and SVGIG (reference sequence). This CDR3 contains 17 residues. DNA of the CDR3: TGTGCCTGGAGTCCCGCCGTAGGGGGGGGAGCCTACAATGAACAGTTCTTC. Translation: CAWSPAVGGGAYNEQFF.

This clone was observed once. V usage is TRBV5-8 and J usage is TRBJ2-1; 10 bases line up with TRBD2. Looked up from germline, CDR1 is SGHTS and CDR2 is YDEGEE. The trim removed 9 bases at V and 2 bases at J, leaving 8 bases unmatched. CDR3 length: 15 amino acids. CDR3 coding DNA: TGTGCCACCACCAATAGCGGGAGGACCTACAATGAGCAGTTCTTC. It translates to CATTNSGRTYNEQFF.

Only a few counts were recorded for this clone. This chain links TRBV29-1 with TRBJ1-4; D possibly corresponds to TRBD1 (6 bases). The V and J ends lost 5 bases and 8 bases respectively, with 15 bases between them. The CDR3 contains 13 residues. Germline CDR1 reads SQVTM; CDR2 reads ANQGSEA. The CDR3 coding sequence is TGCAGCGTTCTGTGGGGGCTAGGGGAAAAACTGTTTTTT. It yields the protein CSVLWGLGEKLFF. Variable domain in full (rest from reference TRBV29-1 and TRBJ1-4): SAVISQKPSRDICQRGTSLTIQCQVDSQVTMMFWYRQQPGQSLTLIATANQGSEATYESGFVIDKFPISRPNLTFSTLTVSNMSPEDSSIYLCSVLWGLGEKLFFGSGTQLSVL.